Included here is one T cell receptor (beta chain) sequence, with context. Antigen specificity is unknown. Both 60 Vbeta primers and 13 Jbeta primers went into the PCR. Clones were sequenced by immunoSEQ multiplex PCR, and TCRdb holds only the in-frame ones, with some missing. Found here are some 120,000 clones, approximately 81% of them singletons; the top ten hold about 2.7%. As for the donors, each was a healthy bone marrow donor. This specimen comes from a study of cytomegalovirus exposure and HLA in healthy donors. J gave up 2 bases and V 4 bases, and 8 bases lay outside the gene matches. Germline V gene lookup returns CDR1 KGHSH and CDR2 LQKENI. This CDR3 comprises 15 residues. General study results and limits: An analysis that came later showed most CMV-associated TCR beta chains appearing HLA-restricted.

What was sequenced was PBMCs. The TCR sequence derives from a woman under 30 in good health and CMV-seropositive. The chain is built from TRBV18 and TRBJ2-7, with 7 bases matching TRBD1. CDR3 bases: TGTGCCAGCTCACTTTCAGGGGGAATGGCCTACGAGCAGTACTTC. Its protein is CASSLSGGMAYEQYF.